These 14 T cell receptor beta chains were sequenced from one sample in a study of OX40 agonist ivuxolimab in advanced cancers. Assay: immunoSEQ multiplex PCR; the TCRdb copy retains only in-frame clones and omits some. The sample lists roughly 60,000 clones, roughly 84% occurring once. The material was CD4+ or CD8+ T cells sorted from blood, obtained in a trial of the OX40 agonist ivuxolimab. Receptor source: an adult with an advanced solid tumor such as melanoma, head and neck, liver or kidney cancer.

This clone was seen a handful of times. The chain recombines TRBV10-2 with TRBJ2-7; 8 bases map to TRBD2. The trim removed 5 bases at V and 6 bases at J, leaving 9 bases unmatched. The CDR3 runs to 14 residues. Germline CDR1 is WSHSY and CDR2 is SAAADI. The CDR3: CASSPGTRNGEQYF. CDR3 nucleotides: TGCGCCAGCAGTCCCGGGACTAGAAACGGCGAGCAGTACTTC.

This clone is deemed medium-sized. The gene calls are TRBV30 and TRBJ1-5; D perhaps matches TRBD1 (5 bases). The CDR3 totals 13 residues. V was trimmed by 0 bases and J by 5 bases, leaving 8 bases between them. Germline CDR1 and CDR2: GTSNPN and SVGIG (reference sequence). The CDR3 region is CAWSVMGDQPQHF. CDR3 bases: TGTGCCTGGAGTGTAATGGGGGATCAGCCCCAGCATTTT.

For the CDR3, the DNA is TGTGCCAGTAGATCGCGGGGAGAGACCCAGTACTTC. It specifies CASRSRGETQYF. The chain employs TRBV19 and TRBJ2-5; tentative D call: TRBD2 (6 bases). Germline CDR1 LNHDA, CDR2 SQIVND (reference sequence). The CDR3 has 12 amino acids. Trimming shortened V by 6 bases and J by 4 bases, and 9 bases separated the two germline ends. Supplemented by reference TRBV19 and TRBJ2-5, the full variable domain reads DGGITQSPKYLFRKEGQNVTLSCEQNLNHDAMYWYRQDPGQGLRLIYYSQIVNDFQKGDIAEGYSVSREKKESFPLTVTSAQKNPTAFYLCASRSRGETQYFGPGTRLLVL.

J is TRBJ2-7 and V is TRBV6-6; 9 nucleotides line up with TRBD1. This CDR3 region has 14 residues. Losses at the gene ends were 5 bases for V and 5 bases for J; bases not matched to a gene: 7. CDR1 and CDR2 from the germline V gene are MNHNY and SVGAGI (reference sequence). CDR3 protein: CASSRDRATDEQYF. The CDR3 bases are TGTGCCAGCAGTAGGGACAGGGCGACTGACGAGCAGTACTTC.

The rearrangement links TRBV19 to TRBJ1-5; 8 positions agree with TRBD1. V was clipped by 5 bases and J by 4 bases; unmatched bases: 7. Germline assignment: CDR1 LNHDA and CDR2 SQIVND (reference sequence). CDR3 length equals 15 residues. The DNA for the CDR3 is TGTGCCAGTAGTCGGACAGGGCGGGGAAATCAGCCCCAGCATTTT. Translating it yields CASSRTGRGNQPQHF.

The V call is TRBV30, the J call TRBJ1-1, with 9 bases identical to TRBD1. The CDR3 contains 14 residues. In germline, CDR1 is GTSNPN, CDR2 SVGIG (reference sequence). After removal of 5 bases from V and 3 bases from J, the junction contained 7 bases not matched to a gene. The CDR3 DNA is TGTGCCTGGGGCCTCCGGGACAGGGACACTGAAGCTTTCTTT. Translated: CAWGLRDRDTEAFF.

The chain joins TRBV2 to TRBJ2-5, with unresolved D. The DNA end is a closer match to TRBJ2-7, so the J assignment may be wrong. From germline, CDR1 is SNHLY and CDR2 FYNNEI. This CDR3 spans 12 amino acids. CDR3 sequence: CASTFRAYEQYF. CDR3 DNA sequence: TGTGCCAGCACATTTAGAGCCTACGAGCAGTACTTC.

The chain combines TRBV25-1 with TRBJ2-2; 9 nucleotides align to TRBD1. The V and J ends lost 5 bases and 5 bases, in that order; junction bases with no gene match: 9. The CDR3 is made up of 16 amino acids. From germline, CDR1 is MGHDK and CDR2 SYGVNS. The CDR3 here is CASSRSGTGRTGELFF. The CDR3 DNA reads TGTGCCAGCAGTAGATCCGGGACAGGGCGGACCGGGGAGCTGTTTTTT.

This clone was seen just once. The chain carries TRBV9 and TRBJ2-2, with TRBD1 matching 10 bases. J gave up 4 bases and V 0 bases, and 15 bases lay outside the gene matches. The length of the CDR3 is 20 residues. Per germline, CDR1 SGDLS and CDR2 YYNGEE. The CDR3 sequence: CASSVEATGGYYSGTGELFF. In DNA form, the CDR3 reads TGTGCCAGCAGCGTAGAGGCGACAGGGGGCTATTATTCGGGCACCGGGGAGCTGTTTTTT.

The chain is built from TRBV7-2 and TRBJ2-3, with D possibly matching TRBD2 (5 bases). This CDR3 comprises 15 residues. The V end was cut by 7 bases, the J end by 0 bases, with 14 bases between. The germline CDR1 and CDR2 sequences are SGHTA and FQGNSA. This chain's CDR3 is CASTPTRTSTDTQYF. CDR3 nucleotides: TGTGCCAGCACCCCTACACGGACTAGCACAGATACGCAGTATTTT.

The rearrangement links TRBV29-1 to TRBJ1-2, with D unclear. Trimming stripped 7 bases from V and 1 base from J, with 13 bases between. This CDR3 region has 13 residues. Germline CDR1 reads SQVTM; CDR2 reads ANQGSEA. The DNA for the CDR3 is TGCAGCGCCGTAGGGAGTCTTAACTATGGCTACACCTTC. Translating gives CSAVGSLNYGYTF.

This sequence joins TRBV7-6 and TRBJ1-4; a weak D match, TRBD1 (5 bases). CDR3 length: 14 amino acids. The germline gives CDR1 SGHVS, CDR2 FNYEAQ. With 5 bases removed from V and 8 bases from J, the gap between germline ends came to 15 bases. Here the CDR3 DNA reads TGTGCCAGCAGCCCACAGGCGGGGGGGGAAAAACTGTTTTTT. Translated, it gives CASSPQAGGEKLFF.

The chain is built from TRBV19 and TRBJ1-5, with D perhaps matching TRBD1 (5 bases). V was trimmed by 5 bases and J by 3 bases, leaving 14 bases between them. The germline V gene has CDR1 LNHDA and CDR2 SQIVND (reference sequence). This CDR3 spans 15 amino acids. CDR3 loop: CASSFRGHPNQPQHF. CDR3 nucleotides: TGTGCCAGTAGTTTCCGGGGCCACCCCAATCAGCCCCAGCATTTT.

J is TRBJ2-2 and V is TRBV5-4, with 8 nucleotides matching TRBD1. Unmatched junction bases numbered 6, after V lost 3 bases and J lost 5 bases. Germline V gene sequence: CDR1 SGHNT, CDR2 YYREEE (reference sequence). The length of the CDR3 is 15 residues. The CDR3 sequence is CASSSTGGMTGELFF. The CDR3, as DNA: TGTGCCAGCAGCTCCACAGGGGGAATGACCGGGGAGCTGTTTTTT.